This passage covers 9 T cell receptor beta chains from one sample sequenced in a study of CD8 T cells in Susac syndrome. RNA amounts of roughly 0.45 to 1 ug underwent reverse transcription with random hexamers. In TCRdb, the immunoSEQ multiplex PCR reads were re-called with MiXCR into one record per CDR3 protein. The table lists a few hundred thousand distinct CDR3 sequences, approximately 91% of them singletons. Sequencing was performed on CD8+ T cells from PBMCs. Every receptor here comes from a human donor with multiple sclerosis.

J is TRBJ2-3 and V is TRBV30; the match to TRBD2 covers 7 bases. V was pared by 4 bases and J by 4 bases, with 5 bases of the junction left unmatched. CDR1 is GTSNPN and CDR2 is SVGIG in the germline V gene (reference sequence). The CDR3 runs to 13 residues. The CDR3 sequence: CAWIGGSADTQYF. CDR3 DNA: TGTGCCTGGATCGGGGGGTCCGCAGATACGCAGTATTTT.

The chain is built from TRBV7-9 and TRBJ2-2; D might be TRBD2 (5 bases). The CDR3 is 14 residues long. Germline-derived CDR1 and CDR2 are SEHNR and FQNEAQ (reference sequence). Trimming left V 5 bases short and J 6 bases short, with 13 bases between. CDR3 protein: CASSHLRGSGELFF. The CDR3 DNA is TGTGCCAGCAGCCACCTCCGGGGATCCGGGGAGCTGTTTTTT.

This CDR3 reads CSVGRGRGTEAFF. CDR3 in DNA: TGCAGCGTTGGCAGGGGGCGGGGCACTGAAGCTTTCTTT. The rearrangement joins TRBV29-1 to TRBJ1-1; 8 nucleotides align to TRBD1. V was pared by 4 bases and J by 4 bases, with 5 bases of the junction left unmatched. The germline CDR1 and CDR2 sequences are SQVTM and ANQGSEA. The CDR3 loop spans 13 amino acids.

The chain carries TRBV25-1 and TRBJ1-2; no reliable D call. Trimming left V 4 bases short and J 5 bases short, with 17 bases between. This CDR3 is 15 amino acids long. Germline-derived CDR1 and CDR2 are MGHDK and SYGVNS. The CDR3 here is CASSVMLGSGYGYTF. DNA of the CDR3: TGTGCCAGCAGTGTTATGTTGGGTTCGGGGTATGGCTACACCTTC.

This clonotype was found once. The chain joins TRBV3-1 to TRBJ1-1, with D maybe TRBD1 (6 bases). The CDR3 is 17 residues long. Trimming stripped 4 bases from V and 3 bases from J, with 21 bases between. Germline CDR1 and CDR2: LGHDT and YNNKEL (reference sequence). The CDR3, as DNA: TGTGCCAGCAGCCGGTCGAACAGGGTCGAGCTTGACACTGAAGCTTTCTTT. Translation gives CASSRSNRVELDTEAFF. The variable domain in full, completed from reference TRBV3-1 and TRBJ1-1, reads DTAVSQTPKYLVTQMGNDKSIKCEQNLGHDTMYWYKQDSKKFLKIMFSYNNKELIINETVPNRFSPKSPDKAHLNLHINSLELGDSAVYFCASSRSNRVELDTEAFFGQGTRLTVV.

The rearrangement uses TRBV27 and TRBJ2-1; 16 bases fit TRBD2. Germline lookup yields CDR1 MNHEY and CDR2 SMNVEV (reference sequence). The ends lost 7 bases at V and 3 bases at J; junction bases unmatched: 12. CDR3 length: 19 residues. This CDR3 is CASTLRGLAGGPGYNEQFF. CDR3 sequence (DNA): TGTGCCAGCACCCTTAGGGGACTAGCGGGAGGGCCGGGCTACAATGAGCAGTTCTTC.

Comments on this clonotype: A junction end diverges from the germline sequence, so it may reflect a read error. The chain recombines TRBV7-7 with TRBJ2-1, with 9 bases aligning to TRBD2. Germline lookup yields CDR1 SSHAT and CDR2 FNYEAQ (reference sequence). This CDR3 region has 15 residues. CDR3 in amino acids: CASSLDSGSDNEQFF. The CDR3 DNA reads TGTGCTAGCAGCTTAGATAGCGGGAGTGATAATGAGCAGTTCTTC.

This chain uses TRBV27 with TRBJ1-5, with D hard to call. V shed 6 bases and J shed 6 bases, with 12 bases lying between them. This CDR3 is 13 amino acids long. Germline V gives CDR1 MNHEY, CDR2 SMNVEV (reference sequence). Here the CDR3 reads CASSPAASQPQHF. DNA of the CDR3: TGTGCCAGCAGCCCCGCGGCGTCTCAGCCCCAGCATTTT.

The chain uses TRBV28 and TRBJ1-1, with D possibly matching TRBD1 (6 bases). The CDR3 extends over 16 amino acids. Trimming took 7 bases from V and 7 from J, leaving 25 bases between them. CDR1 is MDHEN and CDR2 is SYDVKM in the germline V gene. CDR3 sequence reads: CASTLPPPGAAYEAFF. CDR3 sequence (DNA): TGTGCCAGCACGCTCCCCCCCCCGGGGGCTGCGTATGAAGCTTTCTTT.